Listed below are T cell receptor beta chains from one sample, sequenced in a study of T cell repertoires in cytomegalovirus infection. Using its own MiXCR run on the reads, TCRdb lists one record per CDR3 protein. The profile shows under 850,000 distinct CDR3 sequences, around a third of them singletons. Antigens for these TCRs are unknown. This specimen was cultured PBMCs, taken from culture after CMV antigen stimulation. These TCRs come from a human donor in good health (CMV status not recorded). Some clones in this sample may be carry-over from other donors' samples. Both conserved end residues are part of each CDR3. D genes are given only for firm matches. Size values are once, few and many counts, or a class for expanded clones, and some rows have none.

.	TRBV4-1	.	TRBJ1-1	TGCGCCAGCAGCCAAGTGGCAAGGGCGGCCGACACTGAAGCTTTCTTT	CASSQVARAADTEAFF
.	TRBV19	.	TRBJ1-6	TGTGCCAGTAGTGGAACAGTGTATAATTCACCCCTCCACTTT	CASSGTVYNSPLHF
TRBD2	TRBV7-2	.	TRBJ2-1	TGTGCCAGCAGCTTAGTGTACCCTAGCGGGAGCCCACCTTACAATGAGCAGTTCTTC	CASSLVYPSGSPPYNEQFF
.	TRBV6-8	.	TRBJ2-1	TGTGCCAGCAGTTACCCGGGGACCGCATACAATGAGCAGTTCTTC	CASSYPGTAYNEQFF
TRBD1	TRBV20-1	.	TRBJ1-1	TGCAGTGCCCCCGGGACAGGGGGCCTCGTTTTGAAGACTGAAGCTTTCTTT	CSAPGTGGLVLKTEAFF
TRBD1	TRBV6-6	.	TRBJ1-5	TGTGCCAGCAGTTACCGGCGACAGGGGTTTCAGCCCCAGCATTTT	CASSYRRQGFQPQHF
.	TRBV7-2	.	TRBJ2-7	TGTGCCAGCAGCTTGGATTACAGTACCTACGAGCAGTATTTC	CASSLDYSTYEQYF
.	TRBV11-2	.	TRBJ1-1	TGTGCCAGCAGCTTAGTGCGGGGTTTCACTGAAGCTTTCTTT	CASSLVRGFTEAFF
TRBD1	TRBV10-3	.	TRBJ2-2	TGTGCCATCAGTGAGACAGGGGCCAACACCGGGGAGCTGTTTTTT	CAISETGANTGELFF
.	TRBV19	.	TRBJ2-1	TGTGCCAGTAGCCAACGACGAGATGGGCAGTTCTTC	CASSQRRDGQFF
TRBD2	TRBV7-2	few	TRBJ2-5	TGTGCCAGCAGCTTACGGGAGGCGACCCAGTACTTC	CASSLREATQYF
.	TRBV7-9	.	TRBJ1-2	TGTGCCAGCAGCCGCGGGGGGGTGACCAACTATGGCTACACCTTC	CASSRGGVTNYGYTF
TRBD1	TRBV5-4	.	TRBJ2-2	TGTGCCAGCCGCGGACAGGGGGATCGTGGGGAGCTGTTTTTT	CASRGQGDRGELFF
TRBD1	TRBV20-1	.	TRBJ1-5	TGCAGTGCTATACTACAGGGGGAGAACAATCAGCCCCAGCATTTT	CSAILQGENNQPQHF
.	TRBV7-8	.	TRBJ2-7	TGTGCCAGCAGCTTAACATTGGCAGGCTACGAGCAGTACTTC	CASSLTLAGYEQYF
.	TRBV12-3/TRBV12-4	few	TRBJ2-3	TGTGCCAGCAGGGACCCCACAGATAGGTATACGCAGTATTTT	CASRDPTDRYTQYF
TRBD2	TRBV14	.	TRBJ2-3	TGTGCCAGCAGCCCGCTAGCGGGAGGATGGACAGATACGCAGTATTTT	CASSPLAGGWTDTQYF
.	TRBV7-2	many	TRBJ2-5	TGTGCCAGCAGCTTAGCGGGGGCAGAGACCCAGTACTTC	CASSLAGAETQYF
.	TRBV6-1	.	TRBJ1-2	TGTGCCAGCAGTGAAGAAAAACAGGGCTGGGGAGGCTACACCTTC	CASSEEKQGWGGYTF
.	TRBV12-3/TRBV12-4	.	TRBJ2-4	TGTGCCAGCAGCTCCGGGACGGCGGACAAAAACATTCAGTACTTC	CASSSGTADKNIQYF
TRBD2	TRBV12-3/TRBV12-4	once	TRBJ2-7	TGTGCCAGCAGTCTACGACTAGCGGGTTTAGACGAGCAGTACTTC	CASSLRLAGLDEQYF
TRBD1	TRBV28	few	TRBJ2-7	TGTGCCAGCAGGTGGACAGGCGACAACTCCTACGAGCAGTACTTC	CASRWTGDNSYEQYF
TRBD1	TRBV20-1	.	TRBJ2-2	TGCAGTGCTCCCGACAGGGTGGCAGGAACCGGGGAGCTGTTTTTT	CSAPDRVAGTGELFF
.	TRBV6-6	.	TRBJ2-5	TGTGCCAGCAGCTACCGGGGACAGTCGGGGGGAGAGACCCAGTACTTC	CASSYRGQSGGETQYF
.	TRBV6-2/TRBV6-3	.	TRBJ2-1	TGTGCCAGCAGTTACCCCCACAGGGCCCATGAGCAGTTCTTC	CASSYPHRAHEQFF
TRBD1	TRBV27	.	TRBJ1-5	TGTGCCAGCAGTCCACAGGGGCAGCCCCAGCATTTT	CASSPQGQPQHF
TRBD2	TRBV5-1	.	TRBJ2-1	TGCGCCAGCAGCTCCCCATACCCTCGACTAGCGGGAGACTCTAGCTCCTACAATGAGCAGTTCTTC	CASSSPYPRLAGDSSSYNEQFF
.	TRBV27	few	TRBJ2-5	TGTGCCAGCAGTCCCGACAGATTACAAGAGACCCAGTACTTC	CASSPDRLQETQYF
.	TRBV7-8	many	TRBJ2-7	TGTGCCAGCAGCTTAGGTGTGGGCTACGAGCAGTACTTC	CASSLGVGYEQYF
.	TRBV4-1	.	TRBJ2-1	TGCGCCAGCAGCCAACACAGAAGCTCCTACAATGAGCAGTTCTTC	CASSQHRSSYNEQFF
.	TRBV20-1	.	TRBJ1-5	TGCAGTGCTCTGGGGACCGCGAATCAGCCCCAGCATTTT	CSALGTANQPQHF
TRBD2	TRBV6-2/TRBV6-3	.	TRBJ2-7	TGTGCCAGCAGTTCTTCCGGGACTATTCTCGAGCAGTACTTC	CASSSSGTILEQYF
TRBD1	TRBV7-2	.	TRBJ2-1	TGTGCCGGGGACAGGGTGGGGAATGAGCAGTTCTTC	CAGDRVGNEQFF
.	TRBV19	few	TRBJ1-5	TGTGCCACCTATGACGGGAATCAGCCCCAGCATTTT	CATYDGNQPQHF
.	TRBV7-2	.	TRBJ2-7	TGTGCCAGCAGCTTCTTCATCCGGAAAGGACAGCCGGGGGACGAGCAGTACTTC	CASSFFIRKGQPGDEQYF
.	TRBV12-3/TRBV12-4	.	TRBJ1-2	TGTGCCAGCAGGTCCTCGGGCTATGGCTACACCTTC	CASRSSGYGYTF
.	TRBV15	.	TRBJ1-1	TGTGCCACCAGCAGGTTTGATACAGGGCCGAACACTGAAGCTTTCTTT	CATSRFDTGPNTEAFF
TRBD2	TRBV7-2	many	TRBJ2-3	TGTGCCAGCAGCTTGACTAGCGGGAGTGGAGATACGCAGTATTTT	CASSLTSGSGDTQYF
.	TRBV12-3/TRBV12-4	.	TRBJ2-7	TGTGCCAGCAGTTTAAGGCGGCTTTACTACGAGCAGTACTTC	CASSLRRLYYEQYF
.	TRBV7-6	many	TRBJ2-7	TGTGCCAGCAGCTTAGGTGGGGCCTCCTACGAGCAGTACTTC	CASSLGGASYEQYF
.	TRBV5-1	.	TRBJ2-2	TGCGCCAGCAAAGGGACCGCTAACACCGGGGAGCTGTTTTTT	CASKGTANTGELFF
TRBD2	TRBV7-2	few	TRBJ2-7	TGTGCCAGCAGCTTGGAGCGGGAGGACGAGCAGTACTTC	CASSLEREDEQYF
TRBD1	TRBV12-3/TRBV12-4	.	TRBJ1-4	TGTGCCAGCAGGGGACAGCCGAATGAAAAACTGTTTTTT	CASRGQPNEKLFF
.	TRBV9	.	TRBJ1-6	TGTGCCAGCAGGGCCGGGACGTTCGATTCACCCCTCCACTTT	CASRAGTFDSPLHF
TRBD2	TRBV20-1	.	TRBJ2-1	TGCAGTGCTCTGACCGGGACTAGCGGGAATGAGCAGTTCTTC	CSALTGTSGNEQFF
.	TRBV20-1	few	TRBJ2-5	TGCAGTGCTCTGACAGGCTCCCAGGGGCCAGAGACCCAGTACTTC	CSALTGSQGPETQYF
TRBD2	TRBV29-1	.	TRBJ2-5	TGCAGCGTCGGGGGGGCCCGGGAGACCCAGTACTTC	CSVGGARETQYF
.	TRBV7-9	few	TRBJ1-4	TGTGCCAGCAGGCAACAGGGCACTAATGAAAAACTGTTTTTT	CASRQQGTNEKLFF
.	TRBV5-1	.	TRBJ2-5	TGCGCCAGCAGCTTTGGGCCAAAGGAAGAGACCCAGTACTTC	CASSFGPKEETQYF
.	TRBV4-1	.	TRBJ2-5	TGCGCCAGCAGCCAAGAAGTAGGGCGGGAGACCCAGTACTTC	CASSQEVGRETQYF